One sample yielded the 9 T cell receptor beta chains listed below, sequenced in a study of T cell responses to AZD1222 COVID-19 vaccine. Only in-frame clones appear in the TCRdb table, and some are missing; sequencing was by immunoSEQ multiplex PCR. Here the sample spans 100,000 to 150,000 clones, roughly 85% being singletons. The sequencing here drew on peripheral blood, taken 28 days after the second AZD1222 dose. The receptors originated from an adult who received the AZD1222 COVID-19 vaccine.

This clone was observed once. The junction does not match germline at one end; this may be a read error. J is TRBJ2-1 and V is TRBV11-2; 11 nucleotides match TRBD2. The CDR3 totals 16 residues. CDR1 is SGHAT, CDR2 FQNNGV, per germline. The chain's CDR3 is CASSSFSSGGSGIRVF. The CDR3 nucleotides are TGTGCCAGCAGCTCCTTTTCTAGCGGGGGGTCCGGGATTAGAGTCTTC.

This chain connects TRBV6-5 to TRBJ1-2, with D tentatively TRBD1 (6 bases). This CDR3 has 13 amino acids. The V gene's germline CDR1 is MNHEY and CDR2 SVGAGI. With 4 bases removed from V and 4 bases from J, the gap between germline ends came to 10 bases. This CDR3 is CASSSPGVYGYTF. In DNA, the CDR3 is TGTGCCAGCAGTTCTCCAGGGGTCTATGGCTACACCTTC.

The chain has TRBV5-1 and TRBJ1-4; D ambiguous. The CDR3 runs to 18 residues. Germline V gene sequence: CDR1 SGHRS, CDR2 YFSETQ. V lost 4 bases, J lost 0 bases, and 19 bases lay in between. The CDR3: CASSRMGRPDSTNEKLFF. CDR3 in DNA: TGCGCCAGCAGCCGTATGGGGAGACCGGATTCAACTAATGAAAAACTGTTTTTT.

The V gene is TRBV2, the J gene TRBJ2-6; 13 positions agree with TRBD2. The length of the CDR3 is 17 residues. V trimming: 5 bases; J trimming: 1 base; junction bases outside the gene matches: 2. Looked up from germline, CDR1 is SNHLY and CDR2 is FYNNEI. In DNA form, the CDR3 reads TGTGCCAGCAGTCCACTAGCGGGGGGGTCTGGGGCCAACGTCCTGACTTTC. Translating it yields CASSPLAGGSGANVLTF.

The rearrangement uses TRBV28 and TRBJ1-1; 9 bases agree with TRBD1. Unmatched junction bases numbered 11, after V lost 8 bases and J lost 4 bases. Germline V gives CDR1 MDHEN, CDR2 SYDVKM. The CDR3 sequence is 15 residues long. The CDR3 loop is CASYPGQGSPTEAFF. CDR3 nucleotide sequence: TGTGCCAGCTATCCGGGACAGGGTAGCCCCACTGAAGCTTTCTTT.

The rearrangement joins TRBV21-1 to TRBJ2-1; the table's D call TRBD2 went unverified against the DNA. TRBV21-1 is tagged as a pseudogene. CDR3 length equals 19 residues. The DNA of the CDR3 is TGTGCCAGCAATAACCGGAAAACGGGTAGCGGGGGGGCCTACGATGAGCAGTTCTTC. Translating it yields CASNNRKTGSGGAYDEQFF.

V usage is TRBV7-3 and J usage is TRBJ1-1; D not certain. V lost 8 bases and J 5 bases, leaving 15 bases between the germline ends. The CDR3 sequence is 13 residues long. The germline V gene has CDR1 SGHTA and CDR2 FQGTGA. The CDR3 DNA reads as TGTGCCAGCGGGCCTTACCGGGGTACTGAAGCTTTCTTT. This encodes CASGPYRGTEAFF.

The chain links TRBV7-9 to TRBJ2-5, with 10 positions matching TRBD1. V shed 5 bases, J shed 2 bases, and the junction held 11 bases outside the gene matches. This CDR3 is built from 17 residues. In germline, CDR1 is SEHNR, CDR2 FQNEAQ (reference sequence). In DNA form, the CDR3 reads TGTGCCAGCAGCCACCGGGCCGGGACAGGGGATCAAGAGACCCAGTACTTC. As protein: CASSHRAGTGDQETQYF.

This clone was observed a few times. V is TRBV28 and J is TRBJ1-2; D may be TRBD1 (6 bases). CDR3 length: 15 amino acids. The V and J ends lost 3 bases and 6 bases respectively, with 17 bases between them. Germline CDR1 reads MDHEN; CDR2 reads SYDVKM. The CDR3, as DNA: TGTGCCAGCAGTTTGGGGGGCAGGGCGGCCGATGGCTACACCTTC. This translates into CASSLGGRAADGYTF.